Below, 16 T cell receptor beta chains from the same sample are listed, as sequenced in a study of blood T cell repertoires in COVID-19 (TCRdb year 2020). Libraries were prepared through the immunoSEQ multiplex PCR assay. TCRdb's version of the immuneACCESS table is confined to in-frame rearrangements and falls short of the full clone set. An unresolved V gene accounts for under half of the shortfall where checked; the remainder is of unknown origin. The sample table holds about 80,000 clones, of which around 83% were seen once. The ten biggest clones cover approximately 39% of the sample. Sequencing input: peripheral blood. The source of these receptors is a man older than 75 with active or convalescent COVID-19.

The chain couples TRBV12-3 or TRBV12-4 to TRBJ1-2; weak D call: TRBD1 (5 bases). The CDR3 extends over 13 amino acids. Trimming took off 10 bases at V and 2 bases at J, with 14 bases between the two ends. The CDR3 DNA reads as TGTGCCACCGGAAGCAAGGGGAACTATGGCTACACCTTC. Amino acid sequence: CATGSKGNYGYTF.

The J gene is TRBJ1-2, the V gene TRBV19, with no clear D. Germline V gives CDR1 LNHDA, CDR2 SQIVND (reference sequence). Trimming shortened V by 5 bases and J by 5 bases, and 9 bases separated the two germline ends. The length of the CDR3 is 12 residues. DNA of the CDR3: TGTGCCAGTAGTCTGGCGGAGTATGGCTACACCTTC. It specifies CASSLAEYGYTF.

The V gene is TRBV28, the J gene TRBJ2-1; TRBD1 is a possible D gene (5 bases). CDR3 length: 14 amino acids. Germline V gene lookup returns CDR1 MDHEN and CDR2 SYDVKM. V was clipped by 7 bases and J by 5 bases, with 15 bases between them. The CDR3 DNA follows: TGTGCCAGCACCCCTGGGGCAGTGAACAATGAGCAGTTCTTC. Protein: CASTPGAVNNEQFF.

This chain uses TRBV27 with TRBJ1-1; D may be TRBD1 (6 bases). Trimming cost V 3 bases and J 1 base, with 9 bases left between them. In germline, CDR1 is MNHEY, CDR2 SMNVEV (reference sequence). This CDR3 spans 14 amino acids. In DNA, the CDR3 is TGTGCCAGCAGTTTCCAAGGGGGGAACACTGAAGCTTTCTTT. It encodes CASSFQGGNTEAFF.

V and J are TRBV5-1 and TRBJ2-5; the match to TRBD2 covers 9 bases. The CDR3 sequence is 15 residues long. V shed 4 bases and J 5 bases; nucleotides not matched to a gene: 9. Germline values: CDR1 SGHRS, CDR2 YFSETQ. The CDR3 nucleotides read TGCGCCAGCAGCGATGTAGCGGGGGCCGCGGAGACCCAGTACTTC. The encoded protein is CASSDVAGAAETQYF.

This clone was detected once. The V and J genes are TRBV19 and TRBJ1-2, with 10 bases that match TRBD1. Germline values: CDR1 LNHDA, CDR2 SQIVND (reference sequence). This CDR3 region has 14 residues. With V trimmed by 10 bases and J by 8 bases, 13 bases remained unmatched. In nucleotides, the CDR3 is TGTGCCACCGCTACCGGGACAGGGGTTGGAGGCTACACCTTC. This codes for CATATGTGVGGYTF. Using reference TRBV19 and TRBJ1-2 for the parts outside the CDR3, the full variable domain is DGGITQSPKYLFRKEGQNVTLSCEQNLNHDAMYWYRQDPGQGLRLIYYSQIVNDFQKGDIAEGYSVSREKKESFPLTVTSAQKNPTAFYLCATATGTGVGGYTFGSGTRLTVV.

The chain employs TRBV5-4 and TRBJ2-2; weak D call: TRBD1 (9 bases). There are 16 residues in the CDR3. Germline lookup yields CDR1 SGHNT and CDR2 YYREEE (reference sequence). V was cut by 5 bases and J by 6 bases, with 20 bases left in between. CDR3 loop: CASSRGGTGTAGELFF. The CDR3 DNA is TGTGCCAGCAGTCGGGGGGGGACAGGGACGGCCGGGGAGCTGTTTTTT.

This chain joins TRBV6-5 and TRBJ1-2; D perhaps matches TRBD1 (6 bases). V dropped 6 bases and J dropped 4 bases, with 9 bases sitting between them. There are 12 residues in the CDR3. The germline V gene has CDR1 MNHEY and CDR2 SVGAGI. DNA for the CDR3: TGTGCCAGCAGAACAGGGACCTATGGCTACACCTTC. Its translation: CASRTGTYGYTF.

The table lists this clone with a few counts. The chain joins TRBV3-1 (or the pseudogene TRBV3-2) to TRBJ2-2; a weak D match, TRBD1 (5 bases). Trimming removed 3 bases from V and 8 bases from J, with 16 bases in between. CDR3 length: 15 residues. Per the germline V gene, CDR1 is LGHDT and CDR2 is YNNKEL (reference sequence). The CDR3: CASSHQGRAYGELFF. The CDR3 DNA sequence: TGTGCCAGCAGCCATCAGGGTAGGGCTTATGGGGAGCTGTTTTTT.

The rearrangement uses TRBV2 and TRBJ1-1; D call uncertain. CDR1 and CDR2 (germline): SNHLY, FYNNEI. This CDR3 is built from 12 residues. V was pared by 4 bases and J by 5 bases, with 8 bases between. The CDR3 loop is CASSGMRTEAFF. In DNA, the CDR3 is TGTGCCAGCAGTGGCATGAGGACTGAAGCTTTCTTT. The full variable domain, in which reference TRBV2 and TRBJ1-1 provide the parts outside the CDR3, is EPEVTQTPSHQVTQMGQEVILRCVPISNHLYFYWYRQILGQKVEFLVSFYNNEISEKSEIFDDQFSVERPDGSNFTLKIRSTKLEDSAMYFCASSGMRTEAFFGQGTRLTVV.

The gene calls are TRBV7-3 and TRBJ2-3; 8 bases are shared with TRBD1. CDR1 is SGHTA and CDR2 is FQGTGA in the germline V gene. V was clipped by 5 bases and J by 5 bases; unmatched bases: 6. The CDR3 consists of 14 residues. The CDR3 loop reads CASSRTGFKDTQYF. The CDR3, as DNA: TGTGCCAGCAGCCGGACAGGGTTTAAAGATACGCAGTATTTT.

The chain's CDR3 is CASSPDNQETQYF. In DNA, the CDR3 is TGTGCCAGCAGCCCTGACAACCAAGAGACCCAGTACTTC. The rearrangement joins TRBV11-3 to TRBJ2-5; D gene unclear. The CDR3 extends over 13 amino acids. Trimming stripped 5 bases from V and 0 bases from J, with 7 bases between. CDR1 and CDR2 (germline): SGHNT, YENEEA. The variable domain in full, completed from reference TRBV11-3 and TRBJ2-5, reads EAGVVQSPRYKIIEKKQPVAFWCNPISGHNTLYWYLQNLGQGPELLIRYENEEAVDDSQLPKDRFSAERLKGVDSTLKIQPAELGDSAVYLCASSPDNQETQYFGPGTRLLVL.

This clone turned up a few times. Its ends do not fully match the called genes, so a read error is possible. V gene TRBV7-9 combines with J gene TRBJ1-5; tentatively, D is TRBD1 (5 bases). CDR1 and CDR2 from the germline V gene are SEHNR and FQNEAQ (reference sequence). This CDR3 is built from 18 residues. The CDR3 region is CASSAWRGDRNSDQPQHF. The CDR3 DNA reads as TGTGCCAGCAGCGCCTGGCGCGGGGACCGTAATAGCGATCAGCCCCAGCATTTT. The whole variable domain, filled in from reference TRBV7-9 and TRBJ1-5, reads DTGVSQNPRHKITKRGQNVTFRCDPISEHNRLYWYRQTLGQGPEFLTYFQNEAQLEKSRLLSDRFSAERPKGSFSTLEIQRTEQGDSAMYLCASSAWRGDRNSDQPQHFGDGTRLSIL.

This chain links TRBV18 with TRBJ2-7; no reliable D call. The CDR3 spans 13 residues. Trimming removed 1 base at V and 12 bases at J, with 16 bases between. Germline V CDR1 and CDR2: KGHSH, LQKENI. The CDR3 loop reads CASSPLAGPFAYF. CDR3 nucleotides: TGTGCCAGCTCACCACTGGCAGGCCCTTTTGCGTACTTC.

This clone was observed a few times. The rearrangement joins TRBV11-2 to TRBJ2-5; 8 bases are shared with TRBD2. CDR1 and CDR2 from the germline V gene are SGHAT and FQNNGV. J was trimmed by 13 bases and V by 5 bases; bases with no gene match: 18. The CDR3 is made up of 15 amino acids. CDR3: CASSAQRGTRPIVYF. The CDR3 DNA follows: TGTGCCAGCAGCGCGCAGCGGGGGACCCGTCCGATCGTGTACTTC.

The rearrangement uses TRBV20-1 and TRBJ1-2, with 7 bases identical to TRBD1. In germline, CDR1 is DFQATT, CDR2 SNEGSKA (reference sequence). The CDR3 is 13 residues long. Unmatched junction bases numbered 9, after V lost 3 bases and J lost 8 bases. CDR3 in DNA: TGCAGTGCTAGTTGGACAGGCCCCGAGGGCTACACCTTC. Amino acid sequence: CSASWTGPEGYTF.